Sequencing of this T cell receptor (beta chain) was carried out in a study of T cell repertoires in cytomegalovirus infection. With regard to this clonotype: Its antigen remains unknown.

The CDR3 extends over 14 amino acids. V was clipped by 2 bases and J by 5 bases, with 9 bases between them. TCRdb redid the calling of the reads with MiXCR, one entry per CDR3 protein. The data show 650,000 to 900,000 distinct CDR3 sequences, almost 30% seen once. Sequencing used cultured CD8+ T cells from PBMCs, obtained from culture after CMV antigen stimulation. The TCR comes from a human donor in good health (CMV status not recorded). Some clones in this sample may be carry-over from other donors' samples. This chain uses TRBV12-3 or TRBV12-4 with TRBJ2-2; D gene unclear. This CDR3 is CASSLIGDTGELFF. CDR3 nucleotides: TGTGCCAGCAGTTTAATAGGAGATACCGGGGAGCTGTTTTTT.